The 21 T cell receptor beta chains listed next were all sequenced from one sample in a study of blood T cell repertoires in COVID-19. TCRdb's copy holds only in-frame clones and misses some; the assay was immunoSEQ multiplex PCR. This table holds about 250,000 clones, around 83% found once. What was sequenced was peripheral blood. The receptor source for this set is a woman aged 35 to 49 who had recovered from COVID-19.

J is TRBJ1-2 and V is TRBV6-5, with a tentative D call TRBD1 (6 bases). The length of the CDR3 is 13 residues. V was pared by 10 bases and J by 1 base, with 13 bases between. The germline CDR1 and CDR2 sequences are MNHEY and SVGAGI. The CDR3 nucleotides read TGTGCCACGAGCGGACAGAATAACTATGGCTACACCTTC. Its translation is CATSGQNNYGYTF.

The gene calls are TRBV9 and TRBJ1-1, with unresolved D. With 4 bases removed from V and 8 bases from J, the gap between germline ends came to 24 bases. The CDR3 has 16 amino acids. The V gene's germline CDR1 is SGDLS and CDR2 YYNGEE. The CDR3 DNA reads TGTGCCAGCAGCACCGAGGCGGGATGGCGGCCGGAGGAAGCTTTCTTT. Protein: CASSTEAGWRPEEAFF.

Written as DNA, the CDR3 is TGTGCCTCCGGGACAGGCTATGGCTACACCTTC. This encodes CASGTGYGYTF. V and J are TRBV30 and TRBJ1-2; TRBD1 matches 8 bases. V lost 7 bases to trimming and J lost 4 bases; unmatched junction nucleotides: 2. This CDR3 has 11 residues. The germline gives CDR1 GTSNPN, CDR2 SVGIG (reference sequence).

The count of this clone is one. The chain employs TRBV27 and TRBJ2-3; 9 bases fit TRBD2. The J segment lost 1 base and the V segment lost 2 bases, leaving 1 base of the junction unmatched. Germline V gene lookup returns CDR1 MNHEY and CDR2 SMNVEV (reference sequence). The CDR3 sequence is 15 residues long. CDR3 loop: CASSLAGGGTDTQYF. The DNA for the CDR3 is TGTGCCAGCAGTTTAGCGGGGGGGGGCACAGATACGCAGTATTTT.

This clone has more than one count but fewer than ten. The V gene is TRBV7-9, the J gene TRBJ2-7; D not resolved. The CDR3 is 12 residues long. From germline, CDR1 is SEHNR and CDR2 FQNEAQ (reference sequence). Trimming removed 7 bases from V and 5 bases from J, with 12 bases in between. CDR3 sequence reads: CASTSNVDEQYF. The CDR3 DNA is TGTGCCAGCACCTCTAACGTCGACGAGCAGTACTTC.

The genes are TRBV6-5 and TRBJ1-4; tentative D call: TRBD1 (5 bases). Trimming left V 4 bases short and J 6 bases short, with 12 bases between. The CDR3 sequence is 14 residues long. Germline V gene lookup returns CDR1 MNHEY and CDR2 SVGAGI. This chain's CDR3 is CASSLPGLDEKLFF. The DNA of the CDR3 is TGTGCCAGCAGTTTACCGGGACTTGATGAAAAACTGTTTTTT.

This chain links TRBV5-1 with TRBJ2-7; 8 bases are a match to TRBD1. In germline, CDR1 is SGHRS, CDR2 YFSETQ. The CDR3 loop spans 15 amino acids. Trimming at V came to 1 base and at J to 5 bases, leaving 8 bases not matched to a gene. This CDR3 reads CASSLSPGQGDEQYF. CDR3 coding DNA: TGCGCCAGCAGCTTGAGCCCCGGACAGGGAGACGAGCAGTACTTC.

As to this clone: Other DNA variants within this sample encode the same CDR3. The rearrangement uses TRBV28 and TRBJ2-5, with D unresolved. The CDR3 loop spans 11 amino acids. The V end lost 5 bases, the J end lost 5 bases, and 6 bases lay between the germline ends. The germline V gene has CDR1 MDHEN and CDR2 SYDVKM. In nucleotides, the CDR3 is TGTGCCAGCAGTGTTCGGGAGACCCAGTACTTC. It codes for CASSVRETQYF.

CDR3 bases: TGTGCCAGCAGCACATGGGACAGGACCGATCAGCCCCAGCATTTT. It is translated as CASSTWDRTDQPQHF. The chain carries TRBV5-5 and TRBJ1-5; TRBD1 matches at 8 bases. The junction had 8 bases not matched to a gene; V was cut back by 4 bases and J by 5 bases. CDR3 length: 15 amino acids. The germline gives CDR1 SGHKS, CDR2 YYEKEE (reference sequence). Complete variable domain (other parts from reference TRBV5-5 and TRBJ1-5): DAGVTQSPTHLIKTRGQQVTLRCSPISGHKSVSWYQQVLGQGPQFIFQYYEKEERGRGNFPDRFSARQFPNYSSELNVNALLLGDSALYLCASSTWDRTDQPQHFGDGTRLSIL.

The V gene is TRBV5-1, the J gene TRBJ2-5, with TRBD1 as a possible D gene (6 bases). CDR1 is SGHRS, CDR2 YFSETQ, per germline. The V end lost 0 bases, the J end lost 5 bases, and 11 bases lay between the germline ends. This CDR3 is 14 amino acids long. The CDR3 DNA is TGCGCCAGCAGCTTGGAAGTCCAGGGGGAGACCCAGTACTTC. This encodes CASSLEVQGETQYF.

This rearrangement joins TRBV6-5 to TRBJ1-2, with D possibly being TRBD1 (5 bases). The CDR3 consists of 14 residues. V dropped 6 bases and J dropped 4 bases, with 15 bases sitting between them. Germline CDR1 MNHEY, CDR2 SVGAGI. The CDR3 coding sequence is TGTGCCAGCAGCCGGATCCAGGGTTCCTATGGCTACACCTTC. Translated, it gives CASSRIQGSYGYTF.

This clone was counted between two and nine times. CDR3 bases: TGTGCCAGCTCGTGGGGGGGGGCCGGTTCACCCCTCCACTTT. Translated, it gives CASSWGGAGSPLHF. V gene TRBV7-2 combines with J gene TRBJ1-6, with TRBD1 as a possible D gene (6 bases). This CDR3 has 14 amino acids. The V and J ends lost 8 bases and 9 bases respectively, with 17 bases between them. The V gene's germline CDR1 is SGHTA and CDR2 FQGNSA.

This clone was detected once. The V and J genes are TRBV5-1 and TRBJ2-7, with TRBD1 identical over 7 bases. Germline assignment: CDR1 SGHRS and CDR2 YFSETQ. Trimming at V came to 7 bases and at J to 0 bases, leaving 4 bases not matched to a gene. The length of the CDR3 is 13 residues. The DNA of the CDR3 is TGCGCCAGCTACCGGGACAGCTCCTACGAGCAGTACTTC. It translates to CASYRDSSYEQYF.

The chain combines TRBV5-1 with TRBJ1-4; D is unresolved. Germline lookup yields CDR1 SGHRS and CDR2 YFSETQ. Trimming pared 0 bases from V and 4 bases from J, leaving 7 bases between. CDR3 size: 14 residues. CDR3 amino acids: CASSLGGGNEKLFF. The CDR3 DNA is TGCGCCAGCAGCTTGGGCGGAGGTAATGAAAAACTGTTTTTT.

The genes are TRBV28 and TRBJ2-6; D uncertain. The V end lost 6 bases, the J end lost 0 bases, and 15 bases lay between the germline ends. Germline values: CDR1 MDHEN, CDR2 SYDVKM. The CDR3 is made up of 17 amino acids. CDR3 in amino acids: CASSPWVRSSGANVLTF. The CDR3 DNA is TGTGCCAGCAGCCCCTGGGTACGGAGCTCTGGGGCCAACGTCCTGACTTTC. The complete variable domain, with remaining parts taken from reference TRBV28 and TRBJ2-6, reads DVKVTQSSRYLVKRTGEKVFLECVQDMDHENMFWYRQDPGLGLRLIYFSYDVKMKEKGDIPEGYSVSREKKERFSLILESASTNQTSMYLCASSPWVRSSGANVLTFGAGSRLTVL.

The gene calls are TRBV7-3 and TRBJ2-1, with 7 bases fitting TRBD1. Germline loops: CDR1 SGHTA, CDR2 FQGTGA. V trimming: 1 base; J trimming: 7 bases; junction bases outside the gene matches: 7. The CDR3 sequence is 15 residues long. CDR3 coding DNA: TGTGCCAGCAGCTTAAAAGGGGGCTCAGGAAATGAGCAGTTCTTC. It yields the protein CASSLKGGSGNEQFF.

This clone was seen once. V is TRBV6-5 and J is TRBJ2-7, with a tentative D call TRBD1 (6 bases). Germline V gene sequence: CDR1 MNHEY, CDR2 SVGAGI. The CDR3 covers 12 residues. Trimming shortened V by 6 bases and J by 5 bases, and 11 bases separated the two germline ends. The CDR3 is CASSPGANEQYF. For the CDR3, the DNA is TGTGCCAGCAGCCCAGGGGCCAACGAGCAGTACTTC.

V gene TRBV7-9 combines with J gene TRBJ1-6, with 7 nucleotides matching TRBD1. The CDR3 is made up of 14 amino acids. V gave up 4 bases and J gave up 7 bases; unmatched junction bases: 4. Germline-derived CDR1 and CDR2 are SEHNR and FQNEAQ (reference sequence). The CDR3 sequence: CASSSKGGNSPLHF. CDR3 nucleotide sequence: TGTGCCAGCAGCTCAAAAGGGGGCAATTCACCCCTCCACTTT.

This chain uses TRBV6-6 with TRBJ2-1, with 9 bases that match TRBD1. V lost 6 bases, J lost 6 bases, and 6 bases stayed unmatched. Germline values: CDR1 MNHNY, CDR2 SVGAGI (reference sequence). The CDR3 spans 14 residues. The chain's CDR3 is CASRGTGIINEQFF. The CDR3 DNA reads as TGTGCCAGCAGGGGGACAGGGATTATCAATGAGCAGTTCTTC.

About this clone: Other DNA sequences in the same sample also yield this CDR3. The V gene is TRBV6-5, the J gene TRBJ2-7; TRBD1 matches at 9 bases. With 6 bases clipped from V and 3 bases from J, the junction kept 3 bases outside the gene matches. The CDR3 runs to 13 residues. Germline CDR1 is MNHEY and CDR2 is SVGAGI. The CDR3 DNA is TGTGCCAGCAGCCGGGACAGGGTCTACGAGCAGTACTTC. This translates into CASSRDRVYEQYF.

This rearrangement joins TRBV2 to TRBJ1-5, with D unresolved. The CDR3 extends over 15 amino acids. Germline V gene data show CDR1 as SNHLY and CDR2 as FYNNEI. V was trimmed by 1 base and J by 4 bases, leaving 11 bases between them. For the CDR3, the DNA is TGTGCCAGCAGTGAAGGAGGGAACCGGAATCAGCCCCAGCATTTT. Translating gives CASSEGGNRNQPQHF. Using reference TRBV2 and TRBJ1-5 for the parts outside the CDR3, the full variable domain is EPEVTQTPSHQVTQMGQEVILRCVPISNHLYFYWYRQILGQKVEFLVSFYNNEISEKSEIFDDQFSVERPDGSNFTLKIRSTKLEDSAMYFCASSEGGNRNQPQHFGDGTRLSIL.